This TCR beta chain was identified during a study of shared clonotypes between healthy human individuals (dated by TCRdb to 2018 to 2021). The study in broad terms: The cohort included three men and a couple of women between 18 and 49 years of age. Per donor, three plates each were used for CD4 naive and CD4 memory, two for CD8 naive, and one for CD8 memory. To estimate repertoire size and how much clonotypes are shared between individuals, the study performed deep sequencing of blood TCR repertoires from a few healthy adults. To increase sequencing depth and limit assay-specific biases, TCR repertoire library preparation and sequencing were carried out by different laboratories using diverse techniques. Leukapheresis yielded between about 0.85 and 9.5 billion PBMCs per donor.

This clone has just a few counts. No antigen is known for it. Per-nucleotide qualities are absent, and no much larger clonotype sits a single base away. CD8 naive samples were obtained by positive selection for CCR7 among CD45RO-negative cells, yielding a CD45RA+CCR7+ population from which TemRA cells were excluded. Healthy HIV-negative adults with no recently reported acute infections or vaccinations were included as donors. Every donor was a Caucasian adult living in Nashville, Tennessee, USA. Blood was collected by leukapheresis, and PBMCs were isolated by Ficoll-Histopaque density gradient centrifugation and then cryopreserved in liquid nitrogen vapor phase. Analytical flow cytometry was used to check the purity and quantity of every magnetically sorted T cell population. Genomic DNA was isolated from each sorted fraction and quantified by UV absorbance on a Nanodrop 2000c. Results and caveats for the whole study, not just this receptor: Rarefaction of sorted-subset datasets indicated incomplete sequencing despite the large sequencing depth. Larger estimated clonotype richness was generally found for naive subsets than for memory subsets. Clonotypes shared by all four sorted-subset donors showed higher generation probabilities than non-shared clonotypes. When several donors were compared, the shared fraction of clonotypes was around 4.6% for naive CD4, around 3.6% for naive CD8, 2% to 2.5% for memory CD4, and 0.35% to 0.4% for memory CD8. Because the study included only a small number of donors, the genetic and exposure-history diversity represented was limited. Sampling was restricted to blood, and TCR repertoires in tissues likely differ from the TCR repertoires found in blood. Based on pairwise subsampling, the degree of clonotype sharing among donors was expected to be affected by sequencing depth.

TCR CDR3 regions were amplified from genomic DNA by multiplex PCR using the deep immunoSEQ assay. Extracted genomic DNA from each cell subset was distributed evenly across all wells of several immunoSEQ 96-well plates, and each plate was treated as a replicate. For sorted subsets, roughly 200 ng of genomic DNA, equivalent to around 30,000 T cell genomes, went into each replicate PCR. The purified libraries were quantified using a Qubit 3.0 fluorometer, sized with a Bioanalyzer 2100, and then quantified again using the KAPA Library Quantification kit. Every immunoSEQ 96-well plate was sequenced on a separate single-read 150-cycle Illumina NextSeq 550 flow cell. Per the source publication's procedure: Because only junctional sequences without quality scores were contained in the immunoSEQ output, filtering matching that applied to full-length reads could not be performed. To assign V/J genes and CDR3, sequences were annotated using PyIR, a Python wrapper for IgBLAST v1.9, with IMGT germline references. Reads were filtered out if the reads had weak V/J assignments (E-value above 1e-6), no CDR3, stop codons, out-of-frame junctions, or ambiguous translated residues. V3J clonotypes were defined as sequences sharing the same inferred V gene, J gene, and CDR3 amino acid sequence. To compute the percentage overlap between repertoires, the number of shared unique clonotypes was divided by the size of the smaller repertoire. RTK rarefaction, the Chao1 estimator, and Recon v2.1 estimates of unobserved clonotypes were used to assess repertoire richness. OLGA was used to compute generation probabilities for all TCRbeta clonotypes that the gDNA method yielded from a handful of donors. The table was pulled from immuneACCESS by TCRdb, which kept in-frame rearrangements only. Such tables lose some clones; where checked, under half of the loss comes from unresolved V genes, and the rest has no known cause. The V and J calls and clone size are taken from that table; D and trimming were inferred from the DNA. Within this sample are around 1.9 million clones, with around 93% of them counted one time only. The top ten clonotypes cover approximately 1.7% of the sample.

Sequencing was done on a sample of naive CD8+ T cells from PBMCs. The sample's cell subset or site label, in plain terms: CD45RA+CCR7+. The TCR originated in a young man in good health. Some clones in this sample may be carry-over from other donors' samples.

The sequenced DNA: TGTGCCAGTAGTATATTTGGGGGTCTCGTTGACACTGAAGCTTTCTTT. The encoded protein is CASSIFGGLVDTEAFF. The V gene is TRBV19 and the J gene is TRBJ1-1, and possibly TRBD1, on 5 matching bases. V is shortened by 2 bases, J by 3 bases, and the region joining them spans 16 bases. CDR1 and CDR2 (LNHDA, SQIVND) derive from the germline V gene (reference sequence). The CDR3, from cysteine to phenylalanine, totals 16 residues. This entry keeps only the CDR3 DNA: 48 bases, framed from base 1.